The clone carrying this TCR beta chain was seen more than once but under ten times. The antigen remains unidentified. The J segment lost 7 bases and the V segment lost 2 bases, leaving 7 bases of the junction unmatched. Looked up from germline, CDR1 is KGHSH and CDR2 is LQKENI. This CDR3 is built from 15 residues. The sample comes from a study of blood T cells in healthy people across ages. Study outcomes and limitations: The percentage of naive T cells correlated strongly with TCR beta diversity.

A second PCR of 7 to 11 cycles used a sample-barcoded 5' primer and a J-beta primer mix. TCRdb reprocessed the 5' RACE reads with MiXCR, giving one entry per CDR3 protein. In the table there are 1.5 million to 1.9 million distinct CDR3 sequences, about 45% of which are singletons. The chain joins TRBV18 to TRBJ1-4; TRBD1 agrees at 7 bases. The clonotype comes from a woman aged 18-29 years in good health. The sample was blood. This CDR3 reads CASSPRQGGREKLFF. In nucleotides, the CDR3 is TGTGCCAGCTCACCAAGACAGGGTGGACGTGAAAAACTGTTTTTT.